This TCR beta chain came from a study of OX40 agonist ivuxolimab in advanced cancers. Study-level background: At 0.01 to 10 mg/kg, ivuxolimab was administered intravenously to patients every 2 weeks.

Study outcomes and limitations: Among patients with partial responses at 0.1-3.0 mg/kg, clonal expansion was among the lowest. Averaged across samples, CD8+ T cells carried more expanded clones than CD4+ did.

Sequencing was performed with immunoSEQ multiplex PCR; in TCRdb, only in-frame clones are kept and a portion is missing. Among 59,000 or so clones listed, about 80% were seen once. V shed 4 bases and J 4 bases; nucleotides not matched to a gene: 11. This CDR3 comprises 16 residues. Germline assignment: CDR1 LNHDA and CDR2 SQIVND (reference sequence). As regards this clone: What it recognizes is unknown.

The receptor comes from an adult with an advanced solid tumor such as melanoma, head and neck, liver or kidney cancer. The sequenced sample was CD4+ or CD8+ T cells sorted from blood, obtained in a trial of the OX40 agonist ivuxolimab. The V gene is TRBV19, the J gene TRBJ1-1; TRBD1 agrees at 8 bases. CDR3 sequence reads: CASSSPGTGLGTEAFF. CDR3 in DNA: TGTGCCAGTAGTAGTCCCGGGACAGGTTTGGGCACTGAAGCTTTCTTT.